The source of this TCR beta chain is a study of T cells in Graves' hyperthyroidism and ophthalmopathy. PBMCs stemmed from around 10 ml fresh peripheral blood. This clonotype was counted only a few times. Its antigen is still unknown. RNA transcripts gave rise to amplified TCR beta CDR3 regions. First-round RT-PCR targeting the TCR CDR3 was performed with the HTBI primer set. MiXCR, applied by TCRdb to the multiplex PCR reads, yields one record per CDR3 protein. Counted here are some 380,000 distinct CDR3 sequences, roughly 13% occurring once; the ten biggest clones make up less than 25%. The length of the CDR3 is 17 residues. After removal of 0 bases from V and 2 bases from J, the junction contained 1 base not matched to a gene. Germline V gene data show CDR1 as LGHNA and CDR2 as YNFKEQ. General study results and limits: Researchers found most expanded thyroid clonotypes above 0.001 in blood as well. Through a model of 13 V-J features, ophthalmopathy was separated from stable hyperthyroidism.

Sequencing input: blood. This chain links TRBV4-2 with TRBJ2-1; 13 bases align to TRBD2. The TCR was taken from a man aged 25-45 years with Graves' hyperthyroidism that later progressed to Graves' ophthalmopathy. This CDR3 is CASSQDGTSGAYNEQFF. The CDR3 DNA is TGTGCCAGCAGCCAAGATGGGACTAGCGGGGCCTACAATGAGCAGTTCTTC.